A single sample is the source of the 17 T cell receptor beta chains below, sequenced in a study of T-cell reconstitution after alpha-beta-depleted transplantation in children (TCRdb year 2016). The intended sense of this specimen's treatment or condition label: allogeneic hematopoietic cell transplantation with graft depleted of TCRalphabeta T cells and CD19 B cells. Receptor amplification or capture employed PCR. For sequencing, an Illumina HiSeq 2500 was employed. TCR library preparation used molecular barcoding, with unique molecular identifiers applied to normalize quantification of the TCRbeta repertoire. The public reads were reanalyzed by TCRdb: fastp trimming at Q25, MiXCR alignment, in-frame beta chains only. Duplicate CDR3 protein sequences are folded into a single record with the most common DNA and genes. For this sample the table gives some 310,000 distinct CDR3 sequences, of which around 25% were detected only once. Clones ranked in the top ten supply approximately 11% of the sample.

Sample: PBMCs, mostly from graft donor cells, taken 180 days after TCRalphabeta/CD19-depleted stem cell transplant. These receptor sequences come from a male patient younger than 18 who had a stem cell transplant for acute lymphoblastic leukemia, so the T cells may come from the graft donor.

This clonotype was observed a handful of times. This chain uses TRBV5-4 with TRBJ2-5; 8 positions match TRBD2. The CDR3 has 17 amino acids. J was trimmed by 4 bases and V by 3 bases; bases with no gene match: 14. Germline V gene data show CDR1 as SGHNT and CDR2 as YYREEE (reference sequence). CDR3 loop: CASSSDSGSTLRETQYF. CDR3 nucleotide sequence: TGTGCCAGCAGCTCCGACAGCGGGAGCACCCTCCGAGAGACCCAGTACTTC.

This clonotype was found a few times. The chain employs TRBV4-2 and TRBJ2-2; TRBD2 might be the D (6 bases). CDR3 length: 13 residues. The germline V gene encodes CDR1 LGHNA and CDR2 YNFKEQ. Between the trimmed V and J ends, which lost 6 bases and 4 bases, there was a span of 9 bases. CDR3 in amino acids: CASSRRGTGELFF. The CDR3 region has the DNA TGTGCCAGCAGTAGGAGGGGCACCGGGGAGCTGTTTTTT.

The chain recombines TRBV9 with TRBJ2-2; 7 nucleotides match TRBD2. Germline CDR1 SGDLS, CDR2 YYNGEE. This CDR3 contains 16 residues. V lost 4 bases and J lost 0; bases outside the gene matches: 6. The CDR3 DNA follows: TGTGCCAGCAGCCCATACAGCGGGGCGAACACCGGGGAGCTGTTTTTT. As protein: CASSPYSGANTGELFF.

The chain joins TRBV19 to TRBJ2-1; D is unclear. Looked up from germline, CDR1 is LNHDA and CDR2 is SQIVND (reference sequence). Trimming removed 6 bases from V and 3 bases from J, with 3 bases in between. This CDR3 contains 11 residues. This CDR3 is CASRFYNEQFF. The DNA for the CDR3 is TGTGCCAGTAGGTTCTACAATGAGCAGTTCTTC.

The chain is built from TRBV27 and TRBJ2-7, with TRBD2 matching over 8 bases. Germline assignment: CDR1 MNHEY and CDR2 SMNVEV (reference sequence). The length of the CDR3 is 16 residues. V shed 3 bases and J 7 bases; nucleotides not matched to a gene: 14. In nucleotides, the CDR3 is TGTGCCAGCAGTTTCTTCCGGACTAGCTTATATCGGGAGCAGTACTTC. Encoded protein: CASSFFRTSLYREQYF.

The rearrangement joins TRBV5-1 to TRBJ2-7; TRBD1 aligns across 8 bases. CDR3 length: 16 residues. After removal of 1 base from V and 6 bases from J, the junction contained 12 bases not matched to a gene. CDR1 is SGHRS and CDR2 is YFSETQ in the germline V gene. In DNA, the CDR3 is TGCGCCAGCAGCTTGTTTCCGGGACAGGTGCCGGGCGAGCAGTACTTC. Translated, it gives CASSLFPGQVPGEQYF.

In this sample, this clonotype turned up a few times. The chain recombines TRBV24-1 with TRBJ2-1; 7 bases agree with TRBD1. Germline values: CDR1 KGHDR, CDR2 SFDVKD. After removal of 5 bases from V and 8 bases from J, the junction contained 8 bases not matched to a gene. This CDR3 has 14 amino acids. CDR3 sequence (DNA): TGTGCCACCAGTGGCCTTGACAGGGCGGATGAGCAGTTCTTC. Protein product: CATSGLDRADEQFF.

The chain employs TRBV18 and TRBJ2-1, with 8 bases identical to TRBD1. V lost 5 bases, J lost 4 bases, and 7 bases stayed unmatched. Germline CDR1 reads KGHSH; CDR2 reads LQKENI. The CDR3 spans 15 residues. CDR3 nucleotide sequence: TGTGCCAGCTCATACTGGGACAGGCCGTACAATGAGCAGTTCTTC. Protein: CASSYWDRPYNEQFF.

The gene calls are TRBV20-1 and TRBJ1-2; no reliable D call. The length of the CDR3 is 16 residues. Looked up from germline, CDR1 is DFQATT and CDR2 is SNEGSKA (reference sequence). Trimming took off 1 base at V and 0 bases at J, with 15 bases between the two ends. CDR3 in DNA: TGCAGTGCTAGAGGGAGGACTTCCCGGACTAACTATGGCTACACCTTC. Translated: CSARGRTSRTNYGYTF.

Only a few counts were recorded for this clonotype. The CDR3 DNA sequence: TGTGCCAGCAGAGGGGCAACGCAGTATCAGCCCCAGCATTTT. Amino acid sequence: CASRGATQYQPQHF. J is TRBJ1-5 and V is TRBV6-1; D may be TRBD1 (5 bases). CDR3 length equals 14 residues. Trimming took 6 bases from V and 5 from J, leaving 14 bases between them. In germline, CDR1 is MNHNS, CDR2 SASEGT.

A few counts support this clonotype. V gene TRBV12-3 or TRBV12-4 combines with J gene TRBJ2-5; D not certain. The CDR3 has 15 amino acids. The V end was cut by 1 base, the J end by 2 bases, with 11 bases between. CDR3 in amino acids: CASSLGGGGQETQYF. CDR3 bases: TGTGCCAGCAGTTTAGGAGGTGGCGGACAAGAGACCCAGTACTTC.

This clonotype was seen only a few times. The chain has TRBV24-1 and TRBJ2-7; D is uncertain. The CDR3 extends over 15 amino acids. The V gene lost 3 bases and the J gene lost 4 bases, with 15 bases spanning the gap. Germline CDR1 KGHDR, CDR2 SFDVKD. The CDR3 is CATSDPKRANYEQYF. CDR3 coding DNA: TGTGCCACCAGTGATCCTAAAAGGGCGAATTACGAGCAGTACTTC.

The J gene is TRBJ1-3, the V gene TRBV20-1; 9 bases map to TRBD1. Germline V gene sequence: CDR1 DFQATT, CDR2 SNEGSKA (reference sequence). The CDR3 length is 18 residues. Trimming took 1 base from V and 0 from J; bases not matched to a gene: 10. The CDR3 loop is CSARGSGTGLLSGNTIYF. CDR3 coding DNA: TGCAGTGCTAGAGGTTCCGGGACAGGGCTACTCTCTGGAAACACCATATATTTT.

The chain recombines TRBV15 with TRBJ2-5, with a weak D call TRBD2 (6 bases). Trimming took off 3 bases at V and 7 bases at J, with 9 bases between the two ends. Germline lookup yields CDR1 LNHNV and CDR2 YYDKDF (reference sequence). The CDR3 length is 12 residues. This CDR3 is CATSSVSGTQYF. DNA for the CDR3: TGTGCCACCAGCAGTGTTAGCGGGACCCAGTACTTC. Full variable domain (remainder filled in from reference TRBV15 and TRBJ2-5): DAMVIQNPRYQVTQFGKPVTLSCSQTLNHNVMYWYQQKSSQAPKLLFHYYDKDFNNEADTPDNFQSRRPNTSFCFLDIRSPGLGDTAMYLCATSSVSGTQYFGPGTRLLVL.

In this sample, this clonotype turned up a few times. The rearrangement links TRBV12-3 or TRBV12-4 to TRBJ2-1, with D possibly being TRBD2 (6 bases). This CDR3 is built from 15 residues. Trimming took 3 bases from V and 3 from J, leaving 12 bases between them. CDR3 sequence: CASSLGPTSYNEQFF. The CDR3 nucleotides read TGTGCCAGCAGTTTGGGGCCGACTAGCTACAATGAGCAGTTCTTC.

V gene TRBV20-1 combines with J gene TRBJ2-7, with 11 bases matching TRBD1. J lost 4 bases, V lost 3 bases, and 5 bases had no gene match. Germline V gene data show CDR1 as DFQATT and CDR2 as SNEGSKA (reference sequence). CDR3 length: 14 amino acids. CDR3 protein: CSASVGTGGYEQYF. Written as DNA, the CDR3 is TGCAGTGCTAGTGTTGGGACAGGGGGGTACGAGCAGTACTTC.

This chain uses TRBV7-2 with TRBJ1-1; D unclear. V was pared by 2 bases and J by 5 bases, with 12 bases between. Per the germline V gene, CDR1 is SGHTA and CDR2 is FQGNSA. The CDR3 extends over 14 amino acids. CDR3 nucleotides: TGTGCCAGCAGCTTAAGGGCCCGGGAGACTGAAGCTTTCTTT. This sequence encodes CASSLRARETEAFF. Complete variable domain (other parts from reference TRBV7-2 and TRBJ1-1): GAGVSQSPSNKVTEKGKDVELRCDPISGHTALYWYRQSLGQGLEFLIYFQGNSAPDKSGLPSDRFSAERTGGSVSTLTIQRTQQEDSAVYLCASSLRARETEAFFGQGTRLTVV.